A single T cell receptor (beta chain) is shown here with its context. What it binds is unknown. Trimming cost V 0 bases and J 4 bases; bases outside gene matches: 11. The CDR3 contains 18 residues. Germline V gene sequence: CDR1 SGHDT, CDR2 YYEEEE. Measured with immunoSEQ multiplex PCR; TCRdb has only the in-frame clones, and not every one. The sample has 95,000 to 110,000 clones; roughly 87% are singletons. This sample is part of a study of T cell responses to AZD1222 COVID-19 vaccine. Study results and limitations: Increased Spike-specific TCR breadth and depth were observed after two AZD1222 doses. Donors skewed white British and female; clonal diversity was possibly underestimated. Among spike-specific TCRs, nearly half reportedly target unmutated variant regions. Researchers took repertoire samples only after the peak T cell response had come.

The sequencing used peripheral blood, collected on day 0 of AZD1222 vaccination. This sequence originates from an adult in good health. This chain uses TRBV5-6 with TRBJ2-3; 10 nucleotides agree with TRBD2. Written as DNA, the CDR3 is TGTGCCAGCAGCTTGGCCAGAGCGGGAGGGCGGAGTGCAGATACGCAGTATTTT. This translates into CASSLARAGGRSADTQYF.